Many counts were recorded for the clone carrying this TCR beta chain. No antigen is known for it. Each TCR transcript was tagged with a 10-nucleotide random UMI during 5'RACE. TCRdb recomputed calls from the 5' RACE reads with MiXCR, one row per CDR3 protein. The table has some 26,000 distinct CDR3 sequences, 5% to 7.5% seen once. This record comes from a study of neurological immune-mediated disorders. Broader study findings: The greatest degree of TCR clonal expansion was observed in HTLV-1-associated myelopathy, with the lowest in multiple sclerosis, below that of healthy controls.

The germline gives CDR1 SQVTM, CDR2 ANQGSEA. The CDR3 is made up of 10 amino acids. V lost 4 bases, J lost 5 bases, and 5 bases lay in between. Sequenced sample: PBMCs. This TCR derives from a woman between 50 and 59 years old in good health. This chain joins TRBV29-1 and TRBJ2-5; D is undetermined. CDR3 sequence (DNA): TGCAGCGTTGCATGGGAGACCCAGTACTTC. This encodes CSVAWETQYF.